One sample yielded the 10 T cell receptor beta chains listed below, sequenced in a study of regulatory and conventional T cells in RAG deficiency. Here immunoSEQ multiplex PCR was the method, and the copy in TCRdb shows in-frame clones only, minus some. Altogether some 22,000 clones are present, about 92% being singletons, with the ten largest covering roughly 0.71%. Blood CD4+ CD25-low CD127-high conventional T cells supplied the genomic DNA template. The sample also formed part of further work on regulatory T cells. That work adds: The PCR used 52 TRBV and 13 TRBJ primers.

The sample comprised CD4+ T cells sorted from blood. The receptors here all came from a human donor in good health.

The chain has TRBV30 and TRBJ1-4, with D uncertain. Germline loops: CDR1 GTSNPN, CDR2 SVGIG (reference sequence). This CDR3 has 13 amino acids. The V end lost 8 bases, the J end lost 4 bases, and 14 bases lay between the germline ends. The CDR3 DNA is TGTGCCAGCCACATAGGACTTAATGAAAAACTGTTTTTT. Its protein is CASHIGLNEKLFF.

The chain uses TRBV9 and TRBJ2-3; D is undetermined. Trimming removed 0 bases from V and 6 bases from J, with 5 bases in between. The CDR3 totals 12 residues. Germline V lookup: CDR1 SGDLS, CDR2 YYNGEE. The CDR3: CASSVGADTQYF. Written as DNA, the CDR3 is TGTGCCAGCAGCGTAGGGGCGGATACGCAGTATTTT. The full variable domain, rest sourced from reference TRBV9 and TRBJ2-3, is DSGVTQTPKHLITATGQRVTLRCSPRSGDLSVYWYQQSLDQGLQFLIQYYNGEERAKGNILERFSAQQFPDLHSELNLSSLELGDSALYFCASSVGADTQYFGPGTRLTVL.

The chain links TRBV19 to TRBJ1-2, with D unresolved. This CDR3 is built from 13 residues. The germline V gene has CDR1 LNHDA and CDR2 SQIVND (reference sequence). Trimming stripped 2 bases from V and 4 bases from J, with 8 bases between. In DNA form, the CDR3 reads TGTGCCAGTAGTATAAAGCCAGTCTATGGCTACACCTTC. The encoded protein is CASSIKPVYGYTF.

V is TRBV29-1 and J is TRBJ1-2; 10 nucleotides align to TRBD1. Germline V gene sequence: CDR1 SQVTM, CDR2 ANQGSEA. V shed 6 bases, J shed 3 bases, and the junction held 4 bases outside the gene matches. The CDR3 contains 13 residues. The DNA for the CDR3 is TGCAGCGTCGGGACAGGGGCGGACTATGGCTACACCTTC. It yields the protein CSVGTGADYGYTF. The full variable domain, completed using reference TRBV29-1 and TRBJ1-2, is SAVISQKPSRDICQRGTSLTIQCQVDSQVTMMFWYRQQPGQSLTLIATANQGSEATYESGFVIDKFPISRPNLTFSTLTVSNMSPEDSSIYLCSVGTGADYGYTFGSGTRLTVV.

With respect to this clone: The junction does not match germline at one end; this may be a read error. This rearrangement joins TRBV12-5 to TRBJ2-4, with D perhaps TRBD1 (6 bases). Germline assignment: CDR1 LGHNT and CDR2 FRNRAP. The CDR3 sequence is 12 residues long. DNA of the CDR3: TGTGCTAGTGGTTGGGTACAGGGCCCTCCGGACTTC. Residues: CASGWVQGPPDF. The full variable domain, completed using reference TRBV12-5 and TRBJ2-4, is DARVTQTPRHKVTEMGQEVTMRCQPILGHNTVFWYRQTMMQGLELLAYFRNRAPLDDSGMPKDRFSAEMPDATLATLKIQPSEPRDSAVYFCASGWVQGPPDFGAGTRLSVL.

Only a few counts were recorded for this clone. V is TRBV11-2 and J is TRBJ2-7; D is uncertain. V lost 2 bases, J lost 0 bases, and 8 bases lay in between. The CDR3 extends over 14 amino acids. Germline V gene data show CDR1 as SGHAT and CDR2 as FQNNGV. The CDR3 is CASSLTDNSYEQYF. For the CDR3, the DNA is TGTGCCAGCAGCTTAACCGACAACTCCTACGAGCAGTACTTC.

This clone came up once. V and J are TRBV7-2 and TRBJ1-2; perhaps TRBD1 as D (6 bases). Trimming left V 2 bases short and J 3 bases short, with 22 bases between. The CDR3 sequence is 18 residues long. Germline V gives CDR1 SGHTA, CDR2 FQGNSA. The CDR3 coding sequence is TGTGCCAGCAGCTTAACCTTCGGCAGGGCGGGGGCGGACTATGGCTACACCTTC. Residues: CASSLTFGRAGADYGYTF. Filled out from reference TRBV7-2 and TRBJ1-2, the complete variable domain reads GAGVSQSPSNKVTEKGKDVELRCDPISGHTALYWYRQSLGQGLEFLIYFQGNSAPDKSGLPSDRFSAERTGGSVSTLTIQRTQQEDSAVYLCASSLTFGRAGADYGYTFGSGTRLTVV.

This sequence joins TRBV28 and TRBJ2-2; D is undetermined. CDR1 MDHEN and CDR2 SYDVKM come from the germline V gene. There are 15 residues in the CDR3. V was pared by 6 bases and J by 0 bases, with 11 bases between. CDR3 bases: TGTGCCAGCAGCCTAGACTCTCCGAACACCGGGGAGCTGTTTTTT. This encodes CASSLDSPNTGELFF.

The CDR3 here is CASRALIENGYTF. The CDR3 coding sequence is TGTGCCAGCAGGGCCTTGATAGAGAATGGCTACACCTTC. The chain recombines TRBV2 with TRBJ1-2; the D is unclear. With 6 bases removed from V and 6 bases from J, the gap between germline ends came to 14 bases. Germline CDR1 reads SNHLY; CDR2 reads FYNNEI. This CDR3 contains 13 residues.

V gene TRBV18 combines with J gene TRBJ2-7; 7 nucleotides match TRBD1. Trimming took 6 bases from V and 1 from J; bases not matched to a gene: 6. Germline V gene data show CDR1 as KGHSH and CDR2 as LQKENI. CDR3 length: 14 amino acids. CDR3 sequence reads: CASSWDSVSYEQYF. Here the CDR3 DNA reads TGTGCCAGCTCCTGGGACAGCGTTTCCTACGAGCAGTACTTC.